A selection of T cell receptor beta chains follows, all from one sample in a study of T cell changes during pregnancy in multiple sclerosis. Assay used: immunoSEQ multiplex PCR; TCRdb lists only in-frame clones, some missing. The data show 75,000 to 95,000 clones, approximately 92% seen once. Here the sequenced sample was peripheral blood, taken after pregnancy. The receptors originated from a female donor with multiple sclerosis, enrolled in a pregnancy study. Both conserved end residues are part of each CDR3. The D gene is left open where the match is weak. A clone size is listed for some rows: how often the clone was seen (once, few, many), or a class if it is expanded.

d_call | j_call | clone_size | v_call | cdr3_aa | cdr3_nt
TRBD1 | TRBJ1-1 | - | TRBV18 | CASSLTGDTEAFF | TGTGCCAGCTCGCTCACAGGGGACACTGAAGCTTTCTTT
- | TRBJ2-5 | - | TRBV18 | CASSEDREETQYF | TGTGCCAGCTCTGAGGACAGAGAAGAGACCCAGTACTTC
TRBD1 | TRBJ2-7 | - | TRBV5-6 | CASSPPGTGMHPYEQYF | TGTGCCAGCAGCCCTCCGGGGACAGGGATGCACCCCTACGAGCAGTACTTC
- | TRBJ1-6 | - | TRBV30 | CAWSRTVNSPLHF | TGTGCCTGGAGCCGGACAGTGAATTCACCCCTCCACTTT
TRBD1 | TRBJ1-2 | once | TRBV19 | CASGTGTGIDYGYTF | TGTGCCAGTGGTACGGGGACAGGGATTGACTATGGCTACACCTTC
TRBD1 | TRBJ1-4 | - | TRBV6-5 | CASSPQGATNEKLFF | TGTGCCAGCAGCCCACAGGGGGCAACTAATGAAAAACTGTTTTTT
- | TRBJ1-2 | - | TRBV28 | CASRLPLGNYGYTF | TGTGCCAGCAGGCTCCCCCTCGGTAACTATGGCTACACCTTC
- | TRBJ1-1 | once | TRBV7-6 | CASSPYPDTEAFF | TGTGCCAGCAGCCCGTACCCGGACACTGAAGCTTTCTTT
TRBD1 | TRBJ1-6 | - | TRBV4-2 | CASSQDQGANMGPLHF | TGTGCCAGCAGCCAAGATCAGGGGGCCAATATGGGACCCCTCCACTTT
- | TRBJ1-5 | once | TRBV30 | CAWSLGRSNQPQHF | TGTGCCTGGAGCCTGGGGCGGAGCAATCAGCCCCAGCATTTT
- | TRBJ1-2 | - | TRBV5-1 | CASSSGNWDTDRGYTF | TGCGCCAGCAGCTCGGGTAACTGGGACACCGATCGTGGCTACACCTTC
- | TRBJ2-2 | once | TRBV11-2 | CASSLVPVGGVGELFF | TGTGCCAGCAGCTTAGTCCCAGTTGGTGGTGTCGGGGAGCTGTTTTTT
- | TRBJ2-2 | - | TRBV6-6 | CASSSQGQGTGELFF | TGTGCCAGCAGTTCTCAGGGGCAGGGCACCGGGGAGCTGTTTTTT
TRBD2 | TRBJ2-3 | - | TRBV27 | CASSLRRERADTQYF | TGTGCCAGCAGTTTAAGGCGGGAGCGCGCAGATACGCAGTATTTT
- | TRBJ1-2 | - | TRBV5-6 | CASSFMGGRGYTF | TGTGCCAGCAGCTTTATGGGGGGAAGGGGCTACACCTTC
- | TRBJ2-1 | - | TRBV29-1 | CSVDRPSSYNEQFF | TGCAGCGTTGACAGGCCGAGCTCCTACAATGAGCAGTTCTTC
TRBD1 | TRBJ1-3 | - | TRBV5-1 | CASSRDRGSSGNTIYF | TGCGCCAGCAGCCGGGACAGGGGAAGCTCTGGAAACACCATATATTTT
- | TRBJ1-3 | - | TRBV5-4 | CASSLQGPSGNTIYF | TGTGCCAGCAGCTTACAGGGACCCTCTGGAAACACCATATATTTT
- | TRBJ2-7 | - | TRBV5-1 | CASSFVSSDSSYEQYF | TGCGCCAGCAGCTTTGTTAGTTCGGACAGCTCCTACGAGCAGTACTTC
TRBD2 | TRBJ2-1 | once | TRBV9 | CASSVISGRATEQFF | TGTGCCAGCAGCGTAATTAGCGGGAGGGCCACTGAGCAGTTCTTC
TRBD2 | TRBJ2-3 | - | TRBV5-1 | CASSLLILTSGTDTQYF | TGCGCCAGCAGCTTGTTAATTCTGACTAGCGGCACAGATACGCAGTATTTT
- | TRBJ1-4 | few | TRBV6-1 | CASSEDGGASEKLFF | TGTGCCAGCAGTGAAGATGGCGGCGCAAGTGAAAAACTGTTTTTT
- | TRBJ2-7 | once | TRBV7-2 | CASSLVGALGVEQYF | TGTGCCAGCAGCTTAGTAGGAGCCCTGGGTGTCGAGCAGTACTTC
TRBD1 | TRBJ1-6 | few | TRBV6-6 | CASSFSGTANSPLHF | TGTGCCAGCAGCTTTTCCGGGACAGCAAATTCACCCCTCCACTTT
- | TRBJ1-2 | - | TRBV18 | CASSPFFRDTLNYGYTF | TGTGCCAGCTCACCGTTTTTTCGGGACACCCTTAACTATGGCTACACCTTC
- | TRBJ1-6 | many | TRBV4-3 | CASSVQRGSASPLHF | TGCGCCAGCAGCGTCCAAAGGGGCTCGGCTTCACCCCTCCACTTT
- | TRBJ1-2 | - | TRBV9 | CASSVERGGGYTF | TGTGCCAGCAGCGTAGAAAGGGGTGGCGGCTACACCTTC
- | TRBJ2-7 | - | TRBV2 | CASHRRRGGDSYEQYF | TGTGCCAGCCACCGACGGCGGGGCGGAGACTCCTACGAGCAGTACTTC
TRBD1 | TRBJ1-2 | - | TRBV30 | CAWSGERTGGEAYGYTF | TGTGCCTGGAGTGGGGAACGGACAGGGGGCGAGGCGTATGGCTACACCTTC
TRBD2 | TRBJ2-6 | - | TRBV19 | CASTSAGESGSGANVLTF | TGTGCCAGTACGTCGGCGGGAGAATCGGGCTCTGGGGCCAACGTCCTGACTTTC
TRBD2 | TRBJ2-3 | - | TRBV2 | CASVRTSGSTDTQYF | TGTGCCAGCGTTCGGACTAGCGGGAGCACAGATACGCAGTATTTT
TRBD1 | TRBJ1-2 | few | TRBV6-5 | CASRRDRGDGYTF | TGTGCCAGCAGACGGGACAGGGGTGATGGCTACACCTTC
- | TRBJ1-4 | - | TRBV18 | CASSPLPQALTNEKLFF | TGTGCCAGCTCACCACTGCCACAGGCTTTAACTAATGAAAAACTGTTTTTT
- | TRBJ1-5 | - | TRBV6-1 | CASSEYVEYSNQPQHF | TGTGCCAGCAGTGAATACGTAGAGTATAGCAATCAGCCCCAGCATTTT
TRBD2 | TRBJ2-5 | few | TRBV5-1 | CASSLGLARPQETQYF | TGCGCCAGCAGCTTGGGACTAGCGAGACCCCAAGAGACCCAGTACTTC
- | TRBJ1-3 | - | TRBV29-1 | CSVEPSSSGNTIYF | TGCAGCGTTGAACCGTCTAGCTCTGGAAACACCATATATTTT
- | TRBJ2-2 | - | TRBV7-2 | CASSYHAGIDTGELFF | TGTGCCAGCAGCTACCACGCAGGGATAGACACCGGGGAGCTGTTTTTT
- | TRBJ2-1 | few | TRBV7-6 | CASSSSGQSSSYNEQFF | TGTGCCAGCAGCTCGTCAGGACAGTCGAGCTCCTACAATGAGCAGTTCTTC
TRBD1 | TRBJ2-1 | - | TRBV7-2 | CASRPGTGTVNEQFF | TGTGCCAGCAGACCAGGGACAGGGACCGTTAATGAGCAGTTCTTC